The present entry profiles one T cell receptor beta chain with its context. TCRdb's copy holds only in-frame clones and misses some; the assay was immunoSEQ multiplex PCR. The sample carries roughly 90,000 clones, roughly 88% recorded once. After removal of 3 bases from V and 4 bases from J, the junction contained 7 bases not matched to a gene. The CDR3 sequence is 15 residues long. The V gene's germline CDR1 is MDHEN and CDR2 SYDVKM. The data were obtained in a study of blood T cell repertoires in COVID-19. This chain links TRBV28 with TRBJ2-3; TRBD1 matches at 7 bases. This receptor was identified in a woman older than 75 with active or convalescent COVID-19. The specimen sequenced was peripheral blood. CDR3 coding DNA: TGTGCCAGCAGTTTGACAGGGACAGCGGCAGATACGCAGTATTTT. This codes for CASSLTGTAADTQYF.